This T cell receptor beta chain was identified in a study of T-cell reconstitution after alpha-beta-depleted transplantation in children. The CDR3 totals 15 residues. Trimming removed 6 bases from V and 6 bases from J, with 18 bases in between. The library targeted TCRbeta and was prepared with unique molecular identifiers. TCRdb passed the PCR reads through MiXCR, listing each CDR3 protein once. This repertoire shows about 610,000 distinct CDR3 sequences, roughly a tenth found once; its top ten account for roughly 3.9%. The rearrangement joins TRBV12-3 or TRBV12-4 to TRBJ2-1; D tentatively reads TRBD1 or TRBD2 (5 bases each). The sequence was obtained from a human donor who donated a stem cell graft to a child with acute myeloid leukemia. Sequenced here: PBMCs from the stem cell graft donor, sampled from the stem cell graft. The CDR3 DNA reads as TGTGCCAGCAGGCCCTCCGGGACCCCGGGCAATGAGCAGTTCTTC. Translating it yields CASRPSGTPGNEQFF.